The T cell receptor beta chain described here comes from a study of cytomegalovirus exposure and HLA in healthy donors. Study conclusions and caveats: According to the study, approximately 150 TCR beta chains were cytomegalovirus-associated.

This clone has a single count. Its antigen is unidentified. V lost 5 bases and J lost 6, with 16 bases in between. Looked up from germline, CDR1 is SGHAT and CDR2 is FQNNGV. The CDR3 is 15 amino acids. The PCR made use of 60 Vbeta and 13 Jbeta primers. The protocol was immunoSEQ multiplex PCR, while the TCRdb copy is restricted to in-frame clones and leaves out a portion. Of 170,000 or so clones listed, about four fifths are singletons. This receptor was identified in a man aged 50-60 years in good health and CMV-seronegative. Material: PBMCs. This chain connects TRBV11-2 to TRBJ2-2, with TRBD2 as a possible D gene (6 bases). The CDR3 region has the DNA TGTGCCAGCAGCCCCCGCCCGGGGGTATCCGGGGAGCTGTTTTTT. Encoded protein: CASSPRPGVSGELFF.